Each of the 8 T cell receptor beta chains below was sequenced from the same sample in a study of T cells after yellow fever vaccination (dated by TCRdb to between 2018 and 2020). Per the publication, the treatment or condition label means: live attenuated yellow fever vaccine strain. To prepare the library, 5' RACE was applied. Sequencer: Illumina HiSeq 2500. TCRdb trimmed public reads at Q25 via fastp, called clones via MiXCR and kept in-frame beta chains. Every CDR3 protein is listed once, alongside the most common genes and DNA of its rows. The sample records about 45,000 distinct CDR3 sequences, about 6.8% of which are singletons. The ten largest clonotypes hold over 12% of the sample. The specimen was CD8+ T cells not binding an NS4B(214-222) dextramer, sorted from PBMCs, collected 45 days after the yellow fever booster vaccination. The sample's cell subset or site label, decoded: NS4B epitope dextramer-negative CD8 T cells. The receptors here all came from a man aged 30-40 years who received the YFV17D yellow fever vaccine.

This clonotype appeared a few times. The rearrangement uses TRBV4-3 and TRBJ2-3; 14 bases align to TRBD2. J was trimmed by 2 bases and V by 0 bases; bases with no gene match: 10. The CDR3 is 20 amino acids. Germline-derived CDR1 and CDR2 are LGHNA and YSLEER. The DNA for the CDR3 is TGCGCCAGCAGCCAAGATCCGACTAGCGGGAGGGGGGGATTCACAGATACGCAGTATTTT. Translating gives CASSQDPTSGRGGFTDTQYF.

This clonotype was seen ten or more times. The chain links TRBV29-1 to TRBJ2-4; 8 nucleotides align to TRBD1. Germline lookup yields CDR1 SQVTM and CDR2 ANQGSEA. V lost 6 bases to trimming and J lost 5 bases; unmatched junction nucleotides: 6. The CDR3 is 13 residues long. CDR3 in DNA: TGCAGCGTCGAAATGGACAGGGAAAACATTCAGTACTTC. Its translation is CSVEMDRENIQYF. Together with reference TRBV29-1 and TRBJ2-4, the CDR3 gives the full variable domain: SAVISQKPSRDICQRGTSLTIQCQVDSQVTMMFWYRQQPGQSLTLIATANQGSEATYESGFVIDKFPISRPNLTFSTLTVSNMSPEDSSIYLCSVEMDRENIQYFGAGTRLSVL.

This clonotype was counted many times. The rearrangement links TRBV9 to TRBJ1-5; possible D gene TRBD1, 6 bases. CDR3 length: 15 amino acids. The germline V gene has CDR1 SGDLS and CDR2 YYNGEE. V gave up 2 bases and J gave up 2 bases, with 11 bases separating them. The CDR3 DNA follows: TGTGCCAGCAGCGTGGGGACAACGGGCAATCAGCCCCAGCATTTT. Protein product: CASSVGTTGNQPQHF.

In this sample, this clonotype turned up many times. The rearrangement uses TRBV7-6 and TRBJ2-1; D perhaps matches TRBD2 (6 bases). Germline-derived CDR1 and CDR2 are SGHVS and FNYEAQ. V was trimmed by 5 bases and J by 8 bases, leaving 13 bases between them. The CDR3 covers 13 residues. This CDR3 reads CASSQLGGDEQFF. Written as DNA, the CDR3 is TGTGCCAGCAGCCAGTTGGGCGGGGATGAGCAGTTCTTC. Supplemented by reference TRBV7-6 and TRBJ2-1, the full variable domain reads GAGVSQSPRYKVTKRGQDVALRCDPISGHVSLYWYRQALGQGPEFLTYFNYEAQQDKSGLPNDRFSAERPEGSISTLTIQRTEQRDSAMYRCASSQLGGDEQFFGPGTRLTVL.

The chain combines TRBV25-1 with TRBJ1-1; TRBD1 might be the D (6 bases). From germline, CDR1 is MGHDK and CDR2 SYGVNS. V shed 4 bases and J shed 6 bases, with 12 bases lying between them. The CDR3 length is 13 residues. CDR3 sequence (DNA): TGTGCCAGCAGTGTAACAGGGAGTGCTGAAGCTTTCTTT. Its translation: CASSVTGSAEAFF.

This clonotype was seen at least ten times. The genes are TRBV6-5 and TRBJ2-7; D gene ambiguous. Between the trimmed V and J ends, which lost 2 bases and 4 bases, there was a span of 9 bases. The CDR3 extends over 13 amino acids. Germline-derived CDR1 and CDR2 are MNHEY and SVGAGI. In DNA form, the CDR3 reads TGTGCCAGCAGTTACGGAATGGAGTACGAGCAGTACTTC. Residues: CASSYGMEYEQYF.

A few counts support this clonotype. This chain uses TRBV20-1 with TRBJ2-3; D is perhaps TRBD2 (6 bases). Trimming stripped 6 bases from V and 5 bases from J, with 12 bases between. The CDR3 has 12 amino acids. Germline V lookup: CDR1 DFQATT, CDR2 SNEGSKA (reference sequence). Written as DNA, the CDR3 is TGCAGTGCGCGGGACGGTAGAGATACGCAGTATTTT. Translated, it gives CSARDGRDTQYF.

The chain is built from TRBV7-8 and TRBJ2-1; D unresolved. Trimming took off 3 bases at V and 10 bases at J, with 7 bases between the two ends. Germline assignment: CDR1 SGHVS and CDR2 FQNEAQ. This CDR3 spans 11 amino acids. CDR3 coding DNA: TGTGCCAGCAGCTTTGTGGAGGAGCAGTTCTTC. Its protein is CASSFVEEQFF.